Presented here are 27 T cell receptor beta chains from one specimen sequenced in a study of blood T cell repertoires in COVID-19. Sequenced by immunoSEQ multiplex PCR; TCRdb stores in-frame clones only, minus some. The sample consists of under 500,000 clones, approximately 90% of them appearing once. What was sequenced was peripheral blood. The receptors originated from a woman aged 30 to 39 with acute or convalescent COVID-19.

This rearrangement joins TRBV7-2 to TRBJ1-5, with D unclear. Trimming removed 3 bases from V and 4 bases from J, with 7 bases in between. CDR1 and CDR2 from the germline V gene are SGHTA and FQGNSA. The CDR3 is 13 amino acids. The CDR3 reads CASSFGVNQPQHF. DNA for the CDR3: TGTGCCAGCAGCTTCGGGGTAAATCAGCCCCAGCATTTT. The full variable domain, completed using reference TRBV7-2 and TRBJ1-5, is GAGVSQSPSNKVTEKGKDVELRCDPISGHTALYWYRQSLGQGLEFLIYFQGNSAPDKSGLPSDRFSAERTGGSVSTLTIQRTQQEDSAVYLCASSFGVNQPQHFGDGTRLSIL.

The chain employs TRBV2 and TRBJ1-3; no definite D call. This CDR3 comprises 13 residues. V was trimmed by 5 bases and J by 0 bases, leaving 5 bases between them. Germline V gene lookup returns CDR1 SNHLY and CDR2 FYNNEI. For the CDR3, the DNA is TGTGCCAGCAGTACCGGCTCTGGAAACACCATATATTTT. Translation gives CASSTGSGNTIYF.

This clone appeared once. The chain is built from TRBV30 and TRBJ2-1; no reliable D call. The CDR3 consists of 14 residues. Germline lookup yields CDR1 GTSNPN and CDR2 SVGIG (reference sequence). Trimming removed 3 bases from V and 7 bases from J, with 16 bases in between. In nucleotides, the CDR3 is TGTGCCTGGAGGGGTACTAAGGAACAAAATGAGCAGTTCTTC. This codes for CAWRGTKEQNEQFF.

The CDR3, as DNA: TGTGCCAGCAGTTTGTTTAACGGGGAGCTGTTTTTT. Encoded protein: CASSLFNGELFF. The chain carries TRBV28 and TRBJ2-2; D is unclear. This CDR3 is 12 amino acids long. Germline lookup yields CDR1 MDHEN and CDR2 SYDVKM. Between the trimmed V and J ends, which lost 3 bases and 7 bases, there was a span of 6 bases. The whole variable domain, filled in from reference TRBV28 and TRBJ2-2, reads DVKVTQSSRYLVKRTGEKVFLECVQDMDHENMFWYRQDPGLGLRLIYFSYDVKMKEKGDIPEGYSVSREKKERFSLILESASTNQTSMYLCASSLFNGELFFGEGSRLTVL.

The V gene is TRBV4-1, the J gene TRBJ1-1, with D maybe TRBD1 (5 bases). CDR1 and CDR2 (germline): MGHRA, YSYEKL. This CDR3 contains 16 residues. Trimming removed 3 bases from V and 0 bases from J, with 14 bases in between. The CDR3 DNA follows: TGCGCCAGCAGCCAGGCTCCGGGGGAAATGAACACTGAAGCTTTCTTT. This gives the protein CASSQAPGEMNTEAFF.

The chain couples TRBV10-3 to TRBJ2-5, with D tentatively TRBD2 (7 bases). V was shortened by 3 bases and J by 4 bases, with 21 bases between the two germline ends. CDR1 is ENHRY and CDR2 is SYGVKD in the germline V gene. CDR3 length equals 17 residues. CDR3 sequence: CAISDSAPRGGGETQYF. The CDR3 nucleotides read TGTGCCATCAGTGATTCCGCCCCACGGGGAGGGGGAGAGACCCAGTACTTC.

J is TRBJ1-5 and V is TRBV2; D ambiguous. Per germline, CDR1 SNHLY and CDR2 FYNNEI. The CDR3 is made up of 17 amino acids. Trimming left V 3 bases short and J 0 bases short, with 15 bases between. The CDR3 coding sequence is TGTGCCAGCAGTGACCCAGGCGGGATTTATAGCAATCAGCCCCAGCATTTT. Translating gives CASSDPGGIYSNQPQHF.

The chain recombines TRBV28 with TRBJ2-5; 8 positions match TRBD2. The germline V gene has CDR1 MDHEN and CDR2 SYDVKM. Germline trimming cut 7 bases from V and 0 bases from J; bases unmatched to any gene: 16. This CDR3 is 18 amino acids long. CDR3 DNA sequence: TGTGCCAGCAACCAAGGGGGACTAGGGGATGAGTACCAAGAGACCCAGTACTTC. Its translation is CASNQGGLGDEYQETQYF. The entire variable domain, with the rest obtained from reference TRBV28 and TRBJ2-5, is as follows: DVKVTQSSRYLVKRTGEKVFLECVQDMDHENMFWYRQDPGLGLRLIYFSYDVKMKEKGDIPEGYSVSREKKERFSLILESASTNQTSMYLCASNQGGLGDEYQETQYFGPGTRLLVL.

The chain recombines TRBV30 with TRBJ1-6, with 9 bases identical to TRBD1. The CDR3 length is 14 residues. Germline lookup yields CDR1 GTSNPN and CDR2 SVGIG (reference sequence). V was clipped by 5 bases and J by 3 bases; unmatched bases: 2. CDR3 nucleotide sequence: TGTGCCTGGGGACAGGGGAACTATAATTCACCCCTCCACTTT. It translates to CAWGQGNYNSPLHF. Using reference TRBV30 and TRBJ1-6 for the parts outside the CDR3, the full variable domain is SQTIHQWPATLVQPVGSPLSLECTVEGTSNPNLYWYRQAAGRGLQLLFYSVGIGQISSEVPQNLSASRPQDRQFILSSKKLLLSDSGFYLCAWGQGNYNSPLHFGNGTRLTVT.

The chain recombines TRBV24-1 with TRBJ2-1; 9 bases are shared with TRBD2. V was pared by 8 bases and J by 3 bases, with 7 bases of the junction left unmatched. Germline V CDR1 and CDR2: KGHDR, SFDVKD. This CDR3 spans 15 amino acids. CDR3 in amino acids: CATTGSGGDYNEQFF. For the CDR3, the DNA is TGTGCCACCACCGGTAGCGGGGGAGACTACAATGAGCAGTTCTTC.

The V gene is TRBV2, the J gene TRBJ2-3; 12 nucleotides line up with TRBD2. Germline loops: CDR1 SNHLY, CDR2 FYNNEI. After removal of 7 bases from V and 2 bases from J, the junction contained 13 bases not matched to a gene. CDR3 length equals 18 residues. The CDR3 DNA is TGTGCCAGCAAGGGCAAACTCGGACTAGCGGGACTCACAGATACGCAGTATTTT. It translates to CASKGKLGLAGLTDTQYF. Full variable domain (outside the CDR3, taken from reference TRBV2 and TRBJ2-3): EPEVTQTPSHQVTQMGQEVILRCVPISNHLYFYWYRQILGQKVEFLVSFYNNEISEKSEIFDDQFSVERPDGSNFTLKIRSTKLEDSAMYFCASKGKLGLAGLTDTQYFGPGTRLTVL.

CDR3 sequence (DNA): TGTGCCAGCAGTGACCATGGGCCCTCATCCTACAATGAGCAGTTCTTC. Amino acid sequence: CASSDHGPSSYNEQFF. The chain carries TRBV9 and TRBJ2-1, with unresolved D. Trimming removed 5 bases from V and 1 base from J, with 16 bases in between. CDR1 and CDR2 (germline): SGDLS, YYNGEE. This CDR3 has 16 residues.

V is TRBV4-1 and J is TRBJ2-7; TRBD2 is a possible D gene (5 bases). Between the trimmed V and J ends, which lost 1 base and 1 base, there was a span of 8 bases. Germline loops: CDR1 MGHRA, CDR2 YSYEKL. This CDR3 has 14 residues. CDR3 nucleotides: TGCGCCAGCAGCCAAGTCGGAGGTTCCTACGAGCAGTACTTC. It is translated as CASSQVGGSYEQYF.

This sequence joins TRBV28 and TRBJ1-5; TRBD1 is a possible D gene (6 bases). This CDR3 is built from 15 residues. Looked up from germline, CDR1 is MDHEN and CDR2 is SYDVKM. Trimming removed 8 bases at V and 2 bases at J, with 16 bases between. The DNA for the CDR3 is TGTGCCAGCTCGTTAGGGGGATGGGGCAATCAGCCCCAGCATTTT. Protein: CASSLGGWGNQPQHF.

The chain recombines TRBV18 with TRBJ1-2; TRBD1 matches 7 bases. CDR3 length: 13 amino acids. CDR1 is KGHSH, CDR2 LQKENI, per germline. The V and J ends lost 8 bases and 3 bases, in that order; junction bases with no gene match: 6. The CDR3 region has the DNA TGTGCCAGCCCATCTGACAGGGACTATGGCTACACCTTC. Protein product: CASPSDRDYGYTF.

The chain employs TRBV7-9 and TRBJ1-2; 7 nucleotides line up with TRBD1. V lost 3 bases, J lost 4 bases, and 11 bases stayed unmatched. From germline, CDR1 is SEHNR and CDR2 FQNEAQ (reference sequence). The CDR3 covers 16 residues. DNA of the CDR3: TGTGCCAGCAGCTTGTCCCGGACAGGCCTCCCCTATGGCTACACCTTC. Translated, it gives CASSLSRTGLPYGYTF.

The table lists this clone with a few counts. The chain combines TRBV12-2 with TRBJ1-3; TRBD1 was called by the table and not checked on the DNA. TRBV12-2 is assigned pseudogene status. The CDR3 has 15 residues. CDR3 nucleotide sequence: TGTGCAAGTCGCTTAGAGGGCAGGGGTCGAAACACCATATATTTT. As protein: CASRLEGRGRNTIYF.

CDR3 nucleotide sequence: TGTGCCAGTAGTTCCTTCCGGGACAGGGGTGGGGAAAAACTGTTTTTT. Translating gives CASSSFRDRGGEKLFF. The chain links TRBV19 to TRBJ1-4; TRBD1 aligns across 10 bases. The CDR3 is 16 amino acids. With V trimmed by 5 bases and J by 8 bases, 11 bases remained unmatched. CDR1 is LNHDA and CDR2 is SQIVND in the germline V gene (reference sequence). Drawing the rest from reference TRBV19 and TRBJ1-4, the complete variable domain is DGGITQSPKYLFRKEGQNVTLSCEQNLNHDAMYWYRQDPGQGLRLIYYSQIVNDFQKGDIAEGYSVSREKKESFPLTVTSAQKNPTAFYLCASSSFRDRGGEKLFFGSGTQLSVL.

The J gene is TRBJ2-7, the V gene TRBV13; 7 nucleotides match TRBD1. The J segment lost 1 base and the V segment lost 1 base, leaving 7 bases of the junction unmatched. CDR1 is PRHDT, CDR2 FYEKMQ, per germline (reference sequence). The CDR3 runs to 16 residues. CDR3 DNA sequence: TGTGCCAGCAGCTTAGTTAGAGGGGGCACTTCCTACGAGCAGTACTTC. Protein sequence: CASSLVRGGTSYEQYF.

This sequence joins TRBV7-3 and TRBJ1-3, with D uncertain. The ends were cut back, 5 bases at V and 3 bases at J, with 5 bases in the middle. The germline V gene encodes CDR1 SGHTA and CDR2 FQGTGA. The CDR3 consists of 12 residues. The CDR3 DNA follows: TGTGCCAGCAGCGGAGGTGGAAACACCATATATTTT. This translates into CASSGGGNTIYF.

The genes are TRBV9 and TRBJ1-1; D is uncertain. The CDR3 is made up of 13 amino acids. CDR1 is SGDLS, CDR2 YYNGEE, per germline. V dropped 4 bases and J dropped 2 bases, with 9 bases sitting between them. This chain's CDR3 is CASSPYTNTEAFF. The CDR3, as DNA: TGTGCCAGCAGCCCTTACACAAACACTGAAGCTTTCTTT. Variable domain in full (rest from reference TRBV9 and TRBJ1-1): DSGVTQTPKHLITATGQRVTLRCSPRSGDLSVYWYQQSLDQGLQFLIQYYNGEERAKGNILERFSAQQFPDLHSELNLSSLELGDSALYFCASSPYTNTEAFFGQGTRLTVV.

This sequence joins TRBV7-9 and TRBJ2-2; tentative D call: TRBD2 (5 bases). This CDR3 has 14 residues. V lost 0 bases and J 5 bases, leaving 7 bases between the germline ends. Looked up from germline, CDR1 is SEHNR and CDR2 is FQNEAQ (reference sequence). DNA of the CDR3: TGTGCCAGCAGCTTAGCCGGGATTACCGGGGAGCTGTTTTTT. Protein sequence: CASSLAGITGELFF.

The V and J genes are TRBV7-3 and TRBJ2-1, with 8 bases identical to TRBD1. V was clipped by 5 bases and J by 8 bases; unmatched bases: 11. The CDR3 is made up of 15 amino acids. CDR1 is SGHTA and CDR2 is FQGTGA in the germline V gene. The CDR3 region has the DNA TGTGCCAGCAGCCCCTCCCGGACAGGGTTCGATGAGCAGTTCTTC. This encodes CASSPSRTGFDEQFF.

DNA of the CDR3: TGTGCCACCCAGGGTTTTCCAAATGAGCAGTTCTTC. Translated, it gives CATQGFPNEQFF. The chain links TRBV2 to TRBJ2-1; a possible D gene is TRBD1 (5 bases). V was pared by 10 bases and J by 7 bases, with 14 bases between. Germline loops: CDR1 SNHLY, CDR2 FYNNEI. The CDR3 is 12 amino acids.

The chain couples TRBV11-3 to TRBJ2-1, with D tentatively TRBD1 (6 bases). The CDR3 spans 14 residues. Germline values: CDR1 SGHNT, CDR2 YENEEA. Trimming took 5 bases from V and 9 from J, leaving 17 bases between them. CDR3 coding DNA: TGTGCCAGCAGCCTTGGTCCAGGGGACGGTGAGCAGTTCTTC. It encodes CASSLGPGDGEQFF.

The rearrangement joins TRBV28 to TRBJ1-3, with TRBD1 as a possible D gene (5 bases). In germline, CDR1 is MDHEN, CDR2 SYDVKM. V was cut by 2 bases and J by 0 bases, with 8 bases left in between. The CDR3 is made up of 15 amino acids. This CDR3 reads CASSLGGGSGNTIYF. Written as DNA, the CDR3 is TGTGCCAGCAGTTTAGGCGGGGGCTCTGGAAACACCATATATTTT.

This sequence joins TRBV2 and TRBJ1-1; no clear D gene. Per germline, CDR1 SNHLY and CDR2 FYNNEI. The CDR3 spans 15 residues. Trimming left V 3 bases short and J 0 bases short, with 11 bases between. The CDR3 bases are TGTGCCAGCAGTGATCAACAGACCCTGAACACTGAAGCTTTCTTT. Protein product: CASSDQQTLNTEAFF. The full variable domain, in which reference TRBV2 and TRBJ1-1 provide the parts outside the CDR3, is EPEVTQTPSHQVTQMGQEVILRCVPISNHLYFYWYRQILGQKVEFLVSFYNNEISEKSEIFDDQFSVERPDGSNFTLKIRSTKLEDSAMYFCASSDQQTLNTEAFFGQGTRLTVV.